These 6 T cell receptor beta chains were sequenced from one sample in a study of T cell responses to AZD1222 COVID-19 vaccine. The table came from immunoSEQ multiplex PCR; TCRdb's copy has only in-frame clones and leaves some out. The data hold 55,000 to 80,000 clones, with about 89% observed a single time. Sequences were derived from peripheral blood, sampled 28 days after the second AZD1222 dose. These TCRs come from an adult who received the AZD1222 COVID-19 vaccine.

This chain uses TRBV5-5 with TRBJ2-2, with 7 bases fitting TRBD2. The CDR3 consists of 16 residues. Germline V gene lookup returns CDR1 SGHKS and CDR2 YYEKEE (reference sequence). Losses at the gene ends were 4 bases for V and 6 bases for J; bases not matched to a gene: 12. The chain's CDR3 is CASSAMTSPRAGELFF. The CDR3 DNA sequence: TGTGCCAGCAGCGCTATGACTAGCCCCAGGGCCGGGGAGCTGTTTTTT.

V gene TRBV5-1 combines with J gene TRBJ2-7; 7 bases fit TRBD2. CDR3 length: 15 residues. After removal of 0 bases from V and 2 bases from J, the junction contained 5 bases not matched to a gene. CDR1 and CDR2 (germline): SGHRS, YFSETQ. Here the CDR3 DNA reads TGCGCCAGCAGCTTGGAGCCGGGGGGAACCTACGAGCAGTACTTC. Its translation is CASSLEPGGTYEQYF.

The rearrangement uses TRBV5-1 and TRBJ2-7; D is unclear. Germline CDR1 and CDR2: SGHRS and YFSETQ. The V end lost 2 bases, the J end lost 2 bases, and 14 bases lay between the germline ends. The CDR3 consists of 15 residues. CDR3 nucleotide sequence: TGCGCCAGCAGCTTCATCCCTACCCACGCCTACGAGCAGTACTTC. Translated, it gives CASSFIPTHAYEQYF.

V usage is TRBV10-3 and J usage is TRBJ1-1, with a weak D call TRBD1 (6 bases). Germline values: CDR1 ENHRY, CDR2 SYGVKD. V dropped 8 bases and J dropped 6 bases, with 19 bases sitting between them. The CDR3 spans 14 residues. For the CDR3, the DNA is TGTGCCATCGGTGCTGGACAGTCCCTCGCTGAAGCTTTCTTT. Translated: CAIGAGQSLAEAFF.

The chain employs TRBV5-1 and TRBJ2-7; 8 nucleotides line up with TRBD2. J gave up 3 bases and V 2 bases, and 4 bases lay outside the gene matches. The CDR3 spans 14 residues. From germline, CDR1 is SGHRS and CDR2 YFSETQ. For the CDR3, the DNA is TGCGCCAGCAGCTTAAGGAGCGGGAGCTACGAGCAGTACTTC. Amino acids: CASSLRSGSYEQYF.

The chain recombines TRBV7-9 with TRBJ1-3; D unclear. The CDR3 covers 14 residues. V was clipped by 2 bases and J by 3 bases, with 8 bases between them. Germline assignment: CDR1 SEHNR and CDR2 FQNEAQ (reference sequence). The CDR3 sequence: CASSLNRIGNTIYF. In DNA, the CDR3 is TGTGCCAGCAGCTTAAACAGAATTGGAAACACCATATATTTT. Combining the CDR3 with reference TRBV7-9 and TRBJ1-3 gives the whole variable domain DTGVSQNPRHKITKRGQNVTFRCDPISEHNRLYWYRQTLGQGPEFLTYFQNEAQLEKSRLLSDRFSAERPKGSFSTLEIQRTEQGDSAMYLCASSLNRIGNTIYFGEGSWLTVV.